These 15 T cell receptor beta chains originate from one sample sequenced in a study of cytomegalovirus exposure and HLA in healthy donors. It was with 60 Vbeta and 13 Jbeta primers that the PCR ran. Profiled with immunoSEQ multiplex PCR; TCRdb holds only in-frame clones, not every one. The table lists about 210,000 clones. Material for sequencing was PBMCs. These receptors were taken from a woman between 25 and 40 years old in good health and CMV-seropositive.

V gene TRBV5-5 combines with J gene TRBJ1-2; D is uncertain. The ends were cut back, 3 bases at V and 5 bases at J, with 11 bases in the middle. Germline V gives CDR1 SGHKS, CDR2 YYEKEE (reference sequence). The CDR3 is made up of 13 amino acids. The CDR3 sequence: CASSSDLVYGYTF. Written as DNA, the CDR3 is TGTGCCAGCAGCTCTGACCTAGTTTATGGCTACACCTTC.

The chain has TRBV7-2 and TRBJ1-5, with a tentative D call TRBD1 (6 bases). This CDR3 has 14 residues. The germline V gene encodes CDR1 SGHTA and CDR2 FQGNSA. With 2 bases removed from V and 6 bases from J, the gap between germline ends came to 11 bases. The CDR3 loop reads CASSLQGLSQPQHF. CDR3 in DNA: TGTGCCAGCAGCTTACAGGGGTTAAGTCAGCCCCAGCATTTT. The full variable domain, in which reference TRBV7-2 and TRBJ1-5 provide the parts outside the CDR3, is GAGVSQSPSNKVTEKGKDVELRCDPISGHTALYWYRQSLGQGLEFLIYFQGNSAPDKSGLPSDRFSAERTGGSVSTLTIQRTQQEDSAVYLCASSLQGLSQPQHFGDGTRLSIL.

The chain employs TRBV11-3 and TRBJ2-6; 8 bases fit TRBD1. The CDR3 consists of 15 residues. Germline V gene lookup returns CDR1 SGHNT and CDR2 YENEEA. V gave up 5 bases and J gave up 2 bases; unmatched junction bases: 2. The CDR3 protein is CASSPGGAGANVLTF. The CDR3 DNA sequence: TGTGCCAGCAGCCCAGGGGGCGCTGGGGCCAACGTCCTGACTTTC.

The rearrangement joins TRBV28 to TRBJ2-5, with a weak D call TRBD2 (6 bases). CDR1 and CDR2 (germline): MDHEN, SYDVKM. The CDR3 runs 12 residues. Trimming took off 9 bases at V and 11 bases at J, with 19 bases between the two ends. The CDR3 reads CASASEGNVQYF. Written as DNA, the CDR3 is TGTGCCAGTGCTTCGGAGGGGAACGTGCAGTACTTC.

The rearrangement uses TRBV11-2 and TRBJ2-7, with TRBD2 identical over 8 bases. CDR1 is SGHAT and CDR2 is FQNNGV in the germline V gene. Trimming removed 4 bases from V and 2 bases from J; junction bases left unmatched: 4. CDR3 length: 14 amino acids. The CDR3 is CASSSPGGTYEQYF. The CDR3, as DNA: TGTGCCAGCAGCTCGCCGGGGGGGACCTACGAGCAGTACTTC.

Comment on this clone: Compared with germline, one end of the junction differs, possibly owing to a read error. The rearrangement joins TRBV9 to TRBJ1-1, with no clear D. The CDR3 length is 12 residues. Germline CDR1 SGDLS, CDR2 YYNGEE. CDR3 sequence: CASSPTFTDAFF. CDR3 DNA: TGTGCCAGCAGCCCTACTTTCACTGATGCTTTCTTT.

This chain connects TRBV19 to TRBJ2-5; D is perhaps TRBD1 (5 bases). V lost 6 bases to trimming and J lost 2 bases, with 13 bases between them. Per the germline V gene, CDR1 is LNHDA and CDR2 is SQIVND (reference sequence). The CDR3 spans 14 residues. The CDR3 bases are TGTGCCAGTAGCAAGACAGAGCGACAAGAGACCCAGTACTTC. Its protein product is CASSKTERQETQYF. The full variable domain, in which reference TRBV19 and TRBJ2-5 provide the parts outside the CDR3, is DGGITQSPKYLFRKEGQNVTLSCEQNLNHDAMYWYRQDPGQGLRLIYYSQIVNDFQKGDIAEGYSVSREKKESFPLTVTSAQKNPTAFYLCASSKTERQETQYFGPGTRLLVL.

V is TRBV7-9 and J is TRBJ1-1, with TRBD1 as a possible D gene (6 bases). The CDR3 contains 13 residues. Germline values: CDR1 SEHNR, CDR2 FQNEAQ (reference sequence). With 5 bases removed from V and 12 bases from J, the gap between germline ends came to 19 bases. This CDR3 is CASSVEQGIETFF. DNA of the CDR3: TGTGCCAGCAGCGTAGAACAGGGAATTGAGACTTTCTTT.

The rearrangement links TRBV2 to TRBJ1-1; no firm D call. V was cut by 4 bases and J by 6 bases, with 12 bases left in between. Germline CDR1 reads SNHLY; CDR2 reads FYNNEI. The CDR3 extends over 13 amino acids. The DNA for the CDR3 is TGTGCCAGCAGTGGGGCCATCCAGTCTGAAGCTTTCTTT. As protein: CASSGAIQSEAFF.

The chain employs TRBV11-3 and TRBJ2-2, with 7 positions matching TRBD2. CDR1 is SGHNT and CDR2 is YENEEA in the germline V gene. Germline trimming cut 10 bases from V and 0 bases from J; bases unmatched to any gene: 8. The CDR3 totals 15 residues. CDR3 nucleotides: TGTGCCACCACGACGGGACTATCGAACACCGGGGAGCTGTTTTTT. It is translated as CATTTGLSNTGELFF.

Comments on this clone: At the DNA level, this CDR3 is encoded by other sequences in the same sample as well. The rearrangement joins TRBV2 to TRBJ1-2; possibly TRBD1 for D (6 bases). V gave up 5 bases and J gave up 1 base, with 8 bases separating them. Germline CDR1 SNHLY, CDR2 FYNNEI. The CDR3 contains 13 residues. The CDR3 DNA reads TGTGCCAGCAGTCTGGACAGTAACTATGGCTACACCTTC. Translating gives CASSLDSNYGYTF.

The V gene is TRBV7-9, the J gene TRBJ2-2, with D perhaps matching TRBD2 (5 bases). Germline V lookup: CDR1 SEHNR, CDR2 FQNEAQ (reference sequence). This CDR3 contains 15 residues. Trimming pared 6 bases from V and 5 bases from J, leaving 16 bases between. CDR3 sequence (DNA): TGTGCCAGCAGTCCGGACTCACTCCCAACCGGGGAGCTGTTTTTT. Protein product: CASSPDSLPTGELFF.

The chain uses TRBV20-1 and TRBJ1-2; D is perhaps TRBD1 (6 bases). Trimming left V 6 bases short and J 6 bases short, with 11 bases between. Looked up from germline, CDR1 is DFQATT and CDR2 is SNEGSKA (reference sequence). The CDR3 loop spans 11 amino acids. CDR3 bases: TGCAGTGCCACAGGGATGGATGGCTACACCTTC. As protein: CSATGMDGYTF.

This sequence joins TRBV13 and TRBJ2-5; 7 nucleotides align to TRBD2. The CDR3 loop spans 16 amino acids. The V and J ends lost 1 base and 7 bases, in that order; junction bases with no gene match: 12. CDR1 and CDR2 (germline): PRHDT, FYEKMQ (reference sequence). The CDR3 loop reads CASSLEAGLAQATQYF. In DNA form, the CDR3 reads TGTGCCAGCAGCTTAGAAGCGGGACTCGCCCAGGCGACCCAGTACTTC.

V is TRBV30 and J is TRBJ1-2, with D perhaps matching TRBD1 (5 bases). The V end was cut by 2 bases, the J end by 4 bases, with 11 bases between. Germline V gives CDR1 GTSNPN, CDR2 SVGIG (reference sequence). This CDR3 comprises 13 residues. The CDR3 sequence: CAWSPPDSYGYTF. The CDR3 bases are TGTGCCTGGAGTCCCCCTGACAGCTATGGCTACACCTTC.